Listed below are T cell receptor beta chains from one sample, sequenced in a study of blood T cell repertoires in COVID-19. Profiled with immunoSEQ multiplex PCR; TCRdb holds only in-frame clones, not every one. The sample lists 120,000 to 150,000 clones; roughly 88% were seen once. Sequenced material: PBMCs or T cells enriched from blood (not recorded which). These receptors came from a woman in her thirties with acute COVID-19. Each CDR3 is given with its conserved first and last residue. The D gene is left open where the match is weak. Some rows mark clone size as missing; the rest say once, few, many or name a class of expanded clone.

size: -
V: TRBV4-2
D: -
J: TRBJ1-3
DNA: TGTGCCAGCAGCCAAGATTTCCGGCAGGGAACCTCTGGAAACACCATATATTTT
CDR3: CASSQDFRQGTSGNTIYF

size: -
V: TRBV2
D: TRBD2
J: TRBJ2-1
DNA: TGTGCCAGCAGTGAAGGGCTAGCGGGAGATACGTATGAGCAGTTCTTC
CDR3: CASSEGLAGDTYEQFF

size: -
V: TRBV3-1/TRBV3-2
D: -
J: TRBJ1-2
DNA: TGTGCCAGCAGCCCCAAGGAGGCAGGCCGATTCGATGGCTACACCTTC
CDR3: CASSPKEAGRFDGYTF

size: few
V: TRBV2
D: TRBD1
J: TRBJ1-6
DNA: TGTGCCAGCAGTACGAGACAGGGCAATTCACCCCTCCACTTT
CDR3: CASSTRQGNSPLHF

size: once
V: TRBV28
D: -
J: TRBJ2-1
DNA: TGTGCCAGCAGTTTGGCCCATGAGCAGTTCTTC
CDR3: CASSLAHEQFF

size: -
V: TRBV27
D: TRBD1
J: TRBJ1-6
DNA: TGTGCCAGCAGATACTGGAGGGACAGGGGGCTGTCGTCATATAATTCACCCCTCCACTTT
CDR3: CASRYWRDRGLSSYNSPLHF

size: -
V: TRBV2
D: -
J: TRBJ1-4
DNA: TGTGCCAGCACCGCTTCGACAGCTAATGAAAAACTGTTTTTT
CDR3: CASTASTANEKLFF

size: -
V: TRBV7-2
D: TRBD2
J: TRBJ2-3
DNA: TGTGCCAGCAGCTTGGGACTAGCGGTGGATACGCAGTATTTT
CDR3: CASSLGLAVDTQYF

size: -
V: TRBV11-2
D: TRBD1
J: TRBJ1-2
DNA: TGTGCCAGCAGCTTAGCCCAACAGGGGGACTATGGCTACACCTTC
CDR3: CASSLAQQGDYGYTF

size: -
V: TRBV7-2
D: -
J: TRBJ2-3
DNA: TGTGCCAGCAGCTGGCGGGGTAGCGTTAGCACAGATACGCAGTATTTT
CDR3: CASSWRGSVSTDTQYF

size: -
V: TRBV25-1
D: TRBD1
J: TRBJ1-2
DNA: TGTGCCAGCAGTGAGACAGGGGGTAACTATGGCTACACCTTC
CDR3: CASSETGGNYGYTF

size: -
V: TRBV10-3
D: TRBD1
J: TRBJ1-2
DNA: TGTGCCACCGGAGCGGCCAGAGACAGGGGAGGCTATGGCTACACCTTC
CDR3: CATGAARDRGGYGYTF

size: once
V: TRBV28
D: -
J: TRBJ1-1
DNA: TGTGCCAGCAGTCTCAGGGCGGTGGAAGAAATCTGGGTCTTT
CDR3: CASSLRAVEEIWVF

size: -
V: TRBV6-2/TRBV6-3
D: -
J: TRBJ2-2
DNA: TGTGCCAGCAGTCAAGGGGTTACCGGGGAGCTGTTTTTT
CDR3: CASSQGVTGELFF

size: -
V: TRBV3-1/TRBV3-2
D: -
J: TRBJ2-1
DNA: TGTGCCAGCAGCAATCAGGCAATCTGCTCCTACAATGAGCAGTTCTTC
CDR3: CASSNQAICSYNEQFF

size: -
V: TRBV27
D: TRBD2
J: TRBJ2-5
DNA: TGTGCCAGCAGTTTATTACCAGGGACTAGCGGGACGGAGACCCAGTACTTC
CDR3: CASSLLPGTSGTETQYF

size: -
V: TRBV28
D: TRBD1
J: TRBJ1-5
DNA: TGTGCCAGCAGTTCCTCACAGGGGCAGAATCAGCCCCAGCATTTT
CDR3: CASSSSQGQNQPQHF

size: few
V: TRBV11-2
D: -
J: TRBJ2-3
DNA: TGTGCCAGCAGCTTATCGAACAGATTCACAGATACGCAGTATTTT
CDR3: CASSLSNRFTDTQYF

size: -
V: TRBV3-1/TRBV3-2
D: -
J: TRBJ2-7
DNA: TGTGCCAGCAGCCAGGCCTCCTCCTACGAGCAGTACTTC
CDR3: CASSQASSYEQYF

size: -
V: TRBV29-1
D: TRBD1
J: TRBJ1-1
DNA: TGCAGCGTAGGACAGGACTACACTGAAGCTTTCTTT
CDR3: CSVGQDYTEAFF

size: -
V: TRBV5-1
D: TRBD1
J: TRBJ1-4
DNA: TGCGCCAGCAGCTCAGGCTACAGGGGCGGAAATGAAAAACTGTTTTTT
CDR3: CASSSGYRGGNEKLFF

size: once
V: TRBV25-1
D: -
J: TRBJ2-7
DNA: TGTGCCAGCAGCCCCACTAGTCGCCACGAGCAGTACTTC
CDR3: CASSPTSRHEQYF

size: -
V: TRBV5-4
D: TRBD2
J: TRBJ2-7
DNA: TGTGCCAGCAGCACTGGGGGACTAGCGGGATCCTACGAGCAGTACTTC
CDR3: CASSTGGLAGSYEQYF

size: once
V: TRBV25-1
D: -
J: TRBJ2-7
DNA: TGTGCCAGCAGTGAAGGGGCAGGAGCCTACGAGCAGTACTTC
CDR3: CASSEGAGAYEQYF

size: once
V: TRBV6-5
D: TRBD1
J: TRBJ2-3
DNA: TGTGCCAGCGAAAAGGGACAGGGGTTCCCCGATACGCAGTATTTT
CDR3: CASEKGQGFPDTQYF

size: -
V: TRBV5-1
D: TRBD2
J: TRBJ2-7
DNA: TGCGCCAGCAGCTCCCAACTAGCGACCTACGAGCAGTACTTC
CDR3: CASSSQLATYEQYF

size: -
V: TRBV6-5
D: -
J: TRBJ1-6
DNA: TGTGCCAGCAGTAGAACCCAGGGGTCTTCACCCCTCCACTTT
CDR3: CASSRTQGSSPLHF

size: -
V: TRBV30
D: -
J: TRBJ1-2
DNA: TGTGCCTGGAGTCGTGACAGGACCGCTAACTATGGCTACACCTTC
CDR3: CAWSRDRTANYGYTF